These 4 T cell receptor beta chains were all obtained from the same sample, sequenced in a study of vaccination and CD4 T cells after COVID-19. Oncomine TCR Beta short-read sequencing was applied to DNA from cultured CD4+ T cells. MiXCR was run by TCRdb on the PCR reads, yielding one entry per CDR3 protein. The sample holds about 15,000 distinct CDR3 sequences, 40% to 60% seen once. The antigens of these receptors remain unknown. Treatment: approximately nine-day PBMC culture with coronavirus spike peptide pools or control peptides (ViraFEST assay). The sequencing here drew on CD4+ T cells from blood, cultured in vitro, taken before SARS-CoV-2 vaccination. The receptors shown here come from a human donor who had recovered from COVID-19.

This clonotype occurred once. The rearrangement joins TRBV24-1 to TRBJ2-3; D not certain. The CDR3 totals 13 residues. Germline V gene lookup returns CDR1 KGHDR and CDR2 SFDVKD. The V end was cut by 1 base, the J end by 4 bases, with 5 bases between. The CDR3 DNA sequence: TGTGCCACCAGTGATTTTTTATCAGATACGCAGTATTTT. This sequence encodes CATSDFLSDTQYF.

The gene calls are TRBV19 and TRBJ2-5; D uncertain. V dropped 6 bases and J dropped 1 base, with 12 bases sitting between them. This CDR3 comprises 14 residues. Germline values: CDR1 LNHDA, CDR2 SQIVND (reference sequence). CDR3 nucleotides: TGTGCCAGTAGGTCATCCCCGGCCCAAGAGACCCAGTACTTC. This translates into CASRSSPAQETQYF.

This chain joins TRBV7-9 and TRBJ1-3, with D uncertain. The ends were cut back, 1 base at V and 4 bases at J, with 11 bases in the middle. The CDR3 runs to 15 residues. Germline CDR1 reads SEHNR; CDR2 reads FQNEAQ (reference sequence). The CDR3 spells CASSLGVESGNTIYF. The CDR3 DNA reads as TGTGCCAGCAGCTTAGGGGTTGAGTCGGGAAACACCATATATTTT. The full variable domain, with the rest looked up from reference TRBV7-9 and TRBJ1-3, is DTGVSQNPRHKITKRGQNVTFRCDPISEHNRLYWYRQTLGQGPEFLTYFQNEAQLEKSRLLSDRFSAERPKGSFSTLEIQRTEQGDSAMYLCASSLGVESGNTIYFGEGSWLTVV.

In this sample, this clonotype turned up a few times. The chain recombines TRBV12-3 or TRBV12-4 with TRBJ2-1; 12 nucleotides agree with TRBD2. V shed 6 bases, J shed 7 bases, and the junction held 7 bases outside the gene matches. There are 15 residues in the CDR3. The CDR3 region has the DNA TGTGCCAGCAGAGACGGGACTAGCGGGTGGAATGAGCAGTTCTTC. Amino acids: CASRDGTSGWNEQFF.